This TCR beta chain appears in the sequencing data of a study of blood T cell repertoires in COVID-19. Overall study: PBMCs, B-cell-depleted T cells, or T cells provided the cDNA or gDNA that made up the material.

Clones were read by immunoSEQ multiplex PCR, and TCRdb kept only the in-frame ones, dropping some. Here the sample spans around 300,000 clones, roughly 87% being singletons. Germline V gene lookup returns CDR1 MDHEN and CDR2 SYDVKM. CDR3 length equals 15 residues. Trimming shortened V by 3 bases and J by 9 bases, and 15 bases separated the two germline ends. This sequence originates from a man between 18 and 29 years old with active or convalescent COVID-19. Sequencing was carried out using peripheral blood. The chain uses TRBV28 and TRBJ1-6, with D possibly TRBD1 on 6 matching bases. The chain's CDR3 is CASSLYGVQGSPLHF. The CDR3 region has the DNA TGTGCCAGCAGTTTGTACGGGGTACAGGGTTCACCCCTCCACTTT.